This T cell receptor beta chain is from a study of blood T cell repertoires in COVID-19. Turning to the study itself: The study drew acute and convalescent COVID-19 samples from the United States, Italy and Spain.

Original processing methods: Amplified reference gene primers provided the basis for estimating nucleated cell counts. TCRdb's copy holds only in-frame clones and misses some; the assay was immunoSEQ multiplex PCR. From that table come the V and J calls and clone size; the DNA was used to work out D and trimming. The sample lists 100,000 to 120,000 clones, around three quarters occurring once. The germline V and J ends were trimmed by 6 bases and 5 bases, with 18 bases remaining between them. The CDR3 totals 15 residues. CDR1 is SGHRS and CDR2 is YFSETQ in the germline V gene. The sample taken for sequencing was peripheral blood. The TCR originated in a woman aged 55 to 70 with acute or convalescent COVID-19. This rearrangement joins TRBV5-1 to TRBJ2-1, with a tentative D call TRBD2 (6 bases). The CDR3 nucleotides read TGCGCCAGCACCTCCCTAGAAGGACTACACAATGAGCAGTTCTTC. Residues: CASTSLEGLHNEQFF.